Detailed here is one T cell receptor beta chain. This entry belongs to a study of beta chain features in type 1 diabetes. Whole-study context: Examined across all samples were around 110,000,000 sorted cells.

V was shortened by 0 bases and J by 0 bases, with 18 bases between the two germline ends. The CDR3 loop spans 19 amino acids. Germline V gene lookup returns CDR1 LNHDA and CDR2 SQIVND (reference sequence). The entirety of the isolated RNA underwent reverse transcription, so expressed TCRB transcripts were sequenced. Generated by immunoSEQ multiplex PCR, the TCRdb table keeps only in-frame clones and is missing some. Of about 150,000 clones in the sample, roughly 8.1% were seen once. V is TRBV19 and J is TRBJ1-5; D gene unclear. Material for sequencing was central memory CD4+ T cells from blood. This TCR came from a man aged 18 to 29 in good health. The CDR3 loop is CASSIEDYLGSDSNQPQHF. The CDR3 DNA sequence: TGTGCCAGTAGTATAGAAGACTACCTGGGGTCCGATAGCAATCAGCCCCAGCATTTT.